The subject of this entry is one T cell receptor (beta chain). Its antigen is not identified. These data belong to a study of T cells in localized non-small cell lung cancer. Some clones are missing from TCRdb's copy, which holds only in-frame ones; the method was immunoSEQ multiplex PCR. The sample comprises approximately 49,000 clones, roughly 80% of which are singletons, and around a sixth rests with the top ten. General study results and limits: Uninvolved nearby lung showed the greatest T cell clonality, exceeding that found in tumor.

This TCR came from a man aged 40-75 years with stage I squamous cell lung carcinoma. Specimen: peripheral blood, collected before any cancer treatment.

The CDR3 DNA is TGTGCCAGCAGCCGACAACCCCCTGAAAAACTGTTTTTT. It translates to CASSRQPPEKLFF. The rearrangement uses TRBV7-2 and TRBJ1-4, with D hard to call. Trimming shortened V by 5 bases and J by 7 bases, and 11 bases separated the two germline ends. Germline assignment: CDR1 SGHTA and CDR2 FQGNSA. The CDR3 length is 13 residues.